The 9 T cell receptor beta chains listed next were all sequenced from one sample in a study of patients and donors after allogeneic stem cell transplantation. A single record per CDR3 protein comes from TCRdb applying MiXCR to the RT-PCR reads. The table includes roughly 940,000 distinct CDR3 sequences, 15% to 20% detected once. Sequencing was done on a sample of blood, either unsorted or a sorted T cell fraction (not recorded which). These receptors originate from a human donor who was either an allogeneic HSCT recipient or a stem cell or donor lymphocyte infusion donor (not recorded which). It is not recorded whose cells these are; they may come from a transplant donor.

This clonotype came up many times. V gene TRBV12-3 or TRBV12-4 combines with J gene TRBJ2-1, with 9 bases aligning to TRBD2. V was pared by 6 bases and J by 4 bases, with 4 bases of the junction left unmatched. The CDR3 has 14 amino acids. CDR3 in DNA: TGTGCCAGCAGACCGGGACTAGCTTACAATGAGCAGTTCTTC. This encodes CASRPGLAYNEQFF.

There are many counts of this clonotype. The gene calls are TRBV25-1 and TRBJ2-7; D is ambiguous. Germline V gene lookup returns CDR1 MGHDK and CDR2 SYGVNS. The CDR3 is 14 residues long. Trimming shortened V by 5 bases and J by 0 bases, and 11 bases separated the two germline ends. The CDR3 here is CASSSPGSSYEQYF. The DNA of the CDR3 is TGTGCCAGCAGTTCTCCCGGGTCCTCCTACGAGCAGTACTTC.

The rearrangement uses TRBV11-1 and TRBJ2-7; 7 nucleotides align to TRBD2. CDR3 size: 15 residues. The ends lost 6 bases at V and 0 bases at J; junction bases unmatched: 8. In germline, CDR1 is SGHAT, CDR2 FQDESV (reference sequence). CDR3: CASSFKASGSYEQYF. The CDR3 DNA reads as TGTGCCAGCAGTTTCAAGGCTAGCGGCTCCTACGAGCAGTACTTC. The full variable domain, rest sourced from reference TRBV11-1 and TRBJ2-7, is EAEVAQSPRYKITEKSQAVAFWCDPISGHATLYWYRQILGQGPELLVQFQDESVVDDSQLPKDRFSAERLKGVDSTLKIQPAELGDSAMYLCASSFKASGSYEQYFGPGTRLTVT.

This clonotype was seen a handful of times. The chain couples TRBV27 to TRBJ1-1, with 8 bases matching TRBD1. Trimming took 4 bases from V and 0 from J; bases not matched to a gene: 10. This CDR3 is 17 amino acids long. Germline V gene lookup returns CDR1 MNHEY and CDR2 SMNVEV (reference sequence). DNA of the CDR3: TGTGCCAGCAGTTCCCAAAGGACAGGGCCTATGAACACTGAAGCTTTCTTT. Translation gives CASSSQRTGPMNTEAFF.

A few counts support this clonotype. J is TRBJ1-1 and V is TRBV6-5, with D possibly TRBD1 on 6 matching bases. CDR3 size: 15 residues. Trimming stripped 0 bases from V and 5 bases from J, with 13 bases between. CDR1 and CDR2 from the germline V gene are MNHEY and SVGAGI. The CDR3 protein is CASSYSGGRVTEAFF. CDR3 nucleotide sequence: TGTGCCAGCAGTTACTCGGGGGGGCGCGTTACTGAAGCTTTCTTT.

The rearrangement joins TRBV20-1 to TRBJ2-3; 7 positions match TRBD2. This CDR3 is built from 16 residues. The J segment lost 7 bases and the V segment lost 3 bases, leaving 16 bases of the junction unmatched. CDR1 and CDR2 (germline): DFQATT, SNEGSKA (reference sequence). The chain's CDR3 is CSASGLGRDGRYTQYF. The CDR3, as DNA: TGCAGTGCTAGTGGCCTGGGGAGGGATGGTCGATATACGCAGTATTTT.

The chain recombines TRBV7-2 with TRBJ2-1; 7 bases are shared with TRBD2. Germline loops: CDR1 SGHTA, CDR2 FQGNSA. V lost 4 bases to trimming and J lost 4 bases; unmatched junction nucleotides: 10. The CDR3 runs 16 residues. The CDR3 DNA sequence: TGTGCCAGCAGCTCGACTAGCTCAGGGCTTTACAATGAGCAGTTCTTC. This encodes CASSSTSSGLYNEQFF.

The CDR3 DNA reads as TGCAGTGCTAGAGATCCCAGCGGGGAGGGCGATGAGCAGTTCTTC. This sequence encodes CSARDPSGEGDEQFF. V usage is TRBV20-1 and J usage is TRBJ2-1; TRBD2 matches at 7 bases. The ends lost 0 bases at V and 8 bases at J; junction bases unmatched: 10. The CDR3 covers 15 residues. Germline lookup yields CDR1 DFQATT and CDR2 SNEGSKA (reference sequence).

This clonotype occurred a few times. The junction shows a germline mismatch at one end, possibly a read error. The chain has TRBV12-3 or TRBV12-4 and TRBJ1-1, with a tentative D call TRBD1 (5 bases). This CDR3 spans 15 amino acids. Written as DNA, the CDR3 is TGTGCCAGCAGTTTAGCGAACCGGGGGAGCACTGAAGCCTTCTTT. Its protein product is CASSLANRGSTEAFF.